A selection of T cell receptor beta chains follows, all from one sample in a study of blood T cell repertoires in COVID-19. Data came from immunoSEQ multiplex PCR; TCRdb stores just in-frame clones and leaves some out. Among around 250,000 clones listed, about 80% were seen once. Sequenced input: peripheral blood. These TCRs come from a man in his fifties or sixties with active or convalescent COVID-19. CDR3s include the opening cysteine and the closing phenylalanine or tryptophan. Each record gives: D gene, J gene, V gene, CDR3 protein. The D gene is left open where the match is weak.

d_call: TRBD1; j_call: TRBJ1-6; v_call: TRBV7-9; cdr3_aa: CASGPTAQGAFNSPLHF
d_call: TRBD1; j_call: TRBJ2-7; v_call: TRBV5-6; cdr3_aa: CASSFGTGGEQYF
d_call: .; j_call: TRBJ1-5; v_call: TRBV28; cdr3_aa: CASSHPHSNQPQHF
d_call: TRBD1; j_call: TRBJ1-1; v_call: TRBV19; cdr3_aa: CASSKGATGGNTEAFF
d_call: TRBD2; j_call: TRBJ2-7; v_call: TRBV5-1; cdr3_aa: CASSRNRGGYEQYF
d_call: .; j_call: TRBJ1-5; v_call: TRBV5-6; cdr3_aa: CASSTQGISNQPQHF
d_call: .; j_call: TRBJ1-1; v_call: TRBV7-9; cdr3_aa: CASSLIVSEAFF
d_call: .; j_call: TRBJ2-7; v_call: TRBV7-8; cdr3_aa: CASSLEPGAYEQYF
d_call: .; j_call: TRBJ2-3; v_call: TRBV11-1; cdr3_aa: CASSPDDTSTDTQYF
d_call: TRBD1; j_call: TRBJ1-2; v_call: TRBV5-6; cdr3_aa: CASSEGQGPSNYGYTF
d_call: .; j_call: TRBJ1-4; v_call: TRBV28; cdr3_aa: CASSLSRQGRSEKLFF
d_call: .; j_call: TRBJ2-5; v_call: TRBV19; cdr3_aa: CASSIRVGETQYF
d_call: .; j_call: TRBJ1-1; v_call: TRBV19; cdr3_aa: CASAGSALPEAFF
d_call: .; j_call: TRBJ1-5; v_call: TRBV6-6; cdr3_aa: CASLGGISNQPQHF
d_call: TRBD1; j_call: TRBJ2-2; v_call: TRBV7-6; cdr3_aa: CASSLVAGGQGGELFF
d_call: TRBD1; j_call: TRBJ1-4; v_call: TRBV7-2; cdr3_aa: CASSLARTGVDEKLFF
d_call: .; j_call: TRBJ2-5; v_call: TRBV6-6; cdr3_aa: CASSYDGQYQETQYF
d_call: TRBD1; j_call: TRBJ1-5; v_call: TRBV27; cdr3_aa: CASSSLGQGGKRGNQPQHF
d_call: .; j_call: TRBJ1-1; v_call: TRBV5-1; cdr3_aa: CASSKDSGTEAFF
d_call: TRBD2; j_call: TRBJ2-1; v_call: TRBV12-3/TRBV12-4; cdr3_aa: CASGRGMVDEQFF